This T cell receptor (beta chain) appears in the sequencing data of a study of shared clonotypes between healthy human individuals. This CDR3 is 15 amino acids long. Per germline, CDR1 SGHVS and CDR2 FQNEAQ. Trimming took 6 bases from V and 2 from J, leaving 14 bases between them. The repertoire was sequenced with immunoSEQ multiplex PCR; TCRdb's copy has only in-frame clones and lacks some. The repertoire has around 1,100,000 clones, 60% to 80% of them found once; the top ten carry over 0.8%. The sequenced sample consisted of memory CD4+ T cells from PBMCs. The subset was: CD45RA-negative fraction. The chain couples TRBV7-8 to TRBJ2-1, with D perhaps given as TRBD1 or TRBD2 (6 bases each). The source is a man aged 18 to 30 in good health. Some clones in this sample may be carry-over from other donors' samples. The CDR3 DNA reads TGTGCCAGCAGTATAAGGGGGGAAGCCTACAATGAGCAGTTCTTC. The encoded protein is CASSIRGEAYNEQFF.